This TCR beta chain was sequenced for a study of blood T cell repertoires in COVID-19. Overall study: The cDNA or gDNA used as material had been derived from T cells, B-cell-depleted T cells, or PBMCs.

The table came from immunoSEQ multiplex PCR; TCRdb's copy has only in-frame clones and leaves some out. The table lists some 400,000 clones, approximately 87% of them singletons. Germline V gene data show CDR1 as SGHTA and CDR2 as FQGNSA. CDR3 length equals 15 residues. The V segment lost 1 base and the J segment 4 bases; nucleotides outside the gene matches: 6. The source material was peripheral blood. V and J are TRBV7-2 and TRBJ1-2, with 7 bases lining up with TRBD1. This clonotype was obtained from a woman aged 60-75 years with COVID-19, enrolled during active disease. The CDR3: CASSLDPTGLYGYTF. DNA for the CDR3: TGTGCCAGCAGCTTAGACCCGACAGGGCTCTATGGCTACACCTTC.